This T cell receptor beta chain was sequenced in a study of PD-1 blockade in classical Hodgkin lymphoma. Some clones are missing from TCRdb's copy, which holds only in-frame ones; the method was immunoSEQ multiplex PCR. The profile shows 90,000 to 130,000 clones, about 89% of them singletons. General study findings and limits: Among the patients, those starting nivolumab under 1 year after ASCT were excluded.

With no exception, relapse followed autologous stem cell transplantation in all patients, and brentuximab vedotin exposure varied. CDR1 is MGHDK, CDR2 SYGVNS, per germline. This CDR3 has 15 amino acids. V lost 1 base to trimming and J lost 7 bases, with 11 bases between them. As to this clone: The antigen remains undetermined.

The chain uses TRBV25-1 and TRBJ1-6; D perhaps matches TRBD1 (5 bases). Specimen: peripheral blood mononuclear cells (PBMCs), collected before the second cycle of nivolumab. The clonotype comes from a human donor with classical Hodgkin lymphoma. The CDR3 DNA is TGTGCCAGCAGTGAATCGGTCAGGGTGAATTCACCCCTCCACTTT. Translating it yields CASSESVRVNSPLHF.